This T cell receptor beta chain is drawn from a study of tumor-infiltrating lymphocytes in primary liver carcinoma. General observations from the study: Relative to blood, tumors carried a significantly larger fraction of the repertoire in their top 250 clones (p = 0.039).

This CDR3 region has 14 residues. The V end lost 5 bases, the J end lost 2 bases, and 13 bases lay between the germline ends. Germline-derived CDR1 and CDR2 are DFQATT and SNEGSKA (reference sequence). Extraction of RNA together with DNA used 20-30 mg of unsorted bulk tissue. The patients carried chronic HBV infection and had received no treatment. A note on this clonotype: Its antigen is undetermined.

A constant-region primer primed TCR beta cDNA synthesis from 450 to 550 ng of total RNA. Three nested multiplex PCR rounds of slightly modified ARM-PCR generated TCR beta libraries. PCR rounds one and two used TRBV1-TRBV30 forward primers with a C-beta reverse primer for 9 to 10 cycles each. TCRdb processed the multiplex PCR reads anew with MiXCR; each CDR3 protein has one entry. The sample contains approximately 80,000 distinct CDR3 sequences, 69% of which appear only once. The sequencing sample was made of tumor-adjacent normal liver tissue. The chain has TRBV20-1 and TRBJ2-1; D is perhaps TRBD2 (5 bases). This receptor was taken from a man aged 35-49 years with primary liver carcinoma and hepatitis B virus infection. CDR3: CSAGLQRAYNEQFF. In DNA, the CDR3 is TGCAGTGCTGGACTTCAAAGAGCCTACAATGAGCAGTTCTTC.